This T cell receptor (beta chain) was profiled in a study of cytomegalovirus exposure and HLA in healthy donors (TCRdb year 2017). Notes on the research overall: An earlier analysis of approximately 640 of the donors reported 250 to 350 Gb of sequence data and 120 million or so unique TCR beta sequences from roughly 200 million T cells. An early release covering roughly 640 HLA-typed donors comprised about 320 gigabases of sequencing data and roughly 85 million unique TCR sequences. Among the approximately 430 genotyped donors, 75% to 90% belonged to the genetic ancestry cluster associated with self-reported Caucasian donors. The study was designed to test whether signatures of past pathogen exposure could be identified by cataloging public T cell receptors. The T cell repertoires of several hundred subjects were profiled by immunosequencing and related to cytomegalovirus serostatus. A separate validation cohort of 100 to 150 different subjects was used in addition to the approximately 610-subject first cohort. To predict cytomegalovirus infection status, the study combined high-throughput TCR immunosequencing, statistical association of individual TCRs with disease status, and machine learning. To study patterns of TCR occurrence, a later analysis re-analyzed previously published TCR beta repertoires from several hundred donors and added high-resolution HLA genotyping. Rather than using new phenotypic data, the later analysis identified candidate immune exposures from TCR beta sequences and from how often those sequences occurred across donors. To decide whether each TCR beta V gene segment behaved as functional or pseudogenic, an earlier analysis of approximately 590 of the donors relied on high-throughput TCR beta sequencing. Donor age, sex, ethnicity and CMV serostatus were compiled together with the repertoire data. A later genetic analysis used genome-wide SNP genotypes for about 55% of the 666 donors, treating that subset as a discovery cohort. Every repertoire in the discovery cohort had been generated on one and the same sequencing platform. Class I and class II HLA loci were covered by the typing at four-digit resolution. Typing coverage differed by locus: A, B, C, DRB1 and DQB1 were typed in about 629-630 donors, DQA1 in about 500, DPA1 in some 570, and DPB1 in 400 to 490. Because of strong linkage in the cohort, roughly five DR-DQ haplotypes were treated as single units for association and clustering. Among approximately 370 genotyped donors of the cohort, an average of roughly 230,000 unique TCR beta nucleotide sequences was sequenced per donor, of which about 18% were non-productive.

Library method: the immunoSEQ multiplex PCR assay. The multiplex PCR relied on a mix of 60 forward primers for TCR Vbeta segments and 13 reverse primers for TCR Jbeta segments. A multiplex PCR assay on genomic DNA amplified the CDR3 region of rearranged TCR beta genes. The amplified TCR beta libraries were sequenced on the Illumina HiSeq System as 87-base-pair reads. Per the source publication's procedure: In a later analysis, some 80 million unique TCR beta chains were counted across the 650 to 750 repertoires, and around 10 million of these chains were shared by at least two donors. Raw reads were error-corrected and collapsed into unique sequences with a nearest-neighbor algorithm that merged closely related sequences to remove PCR and sequencing errors. CDR3 sequences were aligned to IMGT reference sequences to assign V, D and J gene segments. For a sequence to be retained, at least a six-nucleotide match to both a V gene segment and a J gene segment was required. Rearrangements were called productive when the CDR3 lacked stop codons and stayed in frame with V and J; all others were non-productive. Following IMGT convention, CDR3 was defined as the stretch from the second conserved V-encoded cysteine to the conserved J-encoded phenylalanine. The earlier analysis of 587 of the donors excluded any sequence lacking an unambiguous match to a single V gene segment. In an earlier analysis of roughly 500 of the donors, V segments were called functional above 56.7% productive rearrangements and were called segregating when the between-donor standard deviation exceeded 5%. A statistical classification framework was built for diagnosing cytomegalovirus status from the catalog of TCR beta chain sequences. A later analysis assigned V and J genes by comparing TCR nucleotide sequences with IMGT/GENE-DB human TR gene sequences. Using the TCRdist pipeline, a later analysis assigned CDR3 sequences along with most-parsimonious VDJ recombination scenarios. In a later analysis, every TCR beta chain was defined by the combination of its CDR3 amino acid sequence and its V-gene family, and reads without a unique V-gene family were dropped. As a way to deal with suspected cross-contamination and a sequencing artifact, a later analysis dropped nearly 600 nucleotide sequences that were highly shared and had low generation probability. For each public chain, a later analysis derived a clonal expansion index from normalized ranks of inferred template counts within each repertoire. In a later analysis, generation probabilities were computed using a VDJ recombination model fitted to out-of-frame rearrangements, and the results were checked against IGoR. Hypergeometric tests were used in a later analysis to score TCR-TCR, TCR-HLA and TCR-CMV co-occurrence, with a repertoire-size bias correction applied to the TCR pairs. In a later analysis, false discovery rates were estimated by permuting HLA or CMV assignments 20 times. In a later analysis, co-occurring TCRs were grouped with DBSCAN, and TCRdist sequence similarity was added when clustering was performed within HLA-allele-positive subsets. For co-occurrence clustering, repertoires with fewer than 30,000 or more than 120,000 public chains were excluded, along with five repertoires with anomalous nucleotide sharing. Here the immuneACCESS table is served through TCRdb, limited to in-frame sequences with V and J called. Missing clones are a known gap in these copies; in checked studies unresolved V genes cover under half, and the rest lacks a known reason. That table is the source of V, J and clone size, and D and trimming were worked out from the DNA. Here the sample has about 130,000 clones; about 81% occur a single time. Together, the top ten hold 0.9% to 1.2% of the sample.

The germline V gene (reference sequence) provides CDR1 LNHDA and CDR2 SQIVND. V and J lose 4 bases and 0 bases, and a span of 13 bases separates them. The CDR3 numbers 15 residues from cysteine through phenylalanine. Left in the record is the CDR3 DNA by itself, 45 bases read in frame from the first base. The cohort consisted of 650 to 850 healthy bone marrow donors. At the time of sampling, all cohort members were nominally healthy, though unrecorded immune exposures were likely present. The donor tested CMV seronegative and was one of the 352 seronegative cohort members. Every donor gave a peripheral blood sample, and the peripheral blood mononuclear cells from that sample were used for TCR beta sequencing. Genomic DNA extraction from the blood cell samples was performed with the Qiagen DNeasy Blood Extraction Kit. The investigation overall reported the following: The only immune exposure information available for the cohort was CMV serostatus. Strong co-occurrence of HLA alleles, especially DR and DQ, made assigning TCR associations to individual alleles difficult. A later analysis reported that several top co-occurrence clusters appeared linked to parvovirus B19, influenza, CMV and Epstein-Barr virus. According to a later analysis, most CMV-associated TCR beta chains appeared to be HLA-restricted, and the HLA associations seemed to be driven largely by CMV exposure. Some IMGT-functional V segments, including TRBV6-2 and TRBV6-3, could not be distinguished by the 87-base-pair reads and were therefore excluded. Most TCR sequences were seen in very few donors, while some public TCRs were found in many individuals. A later analysis found that HLA-associated TCR beta chains were more clonally expanded and had lower generation probabilities than equally common non-associated chains. In this cohort, only TCR beta chains were sequenced, and detectable features were limited by the absence of alpha or paired-chain data. A further reported finding was that TCR beta sequences accurately predicted the HLA-A and HLA-B alleles for most subjects in the first cohort. In a later genetic analysis, a missense DCLRE1C variant was associated with V-gene and J-gene trimming of TCR beta chains, and the association was replicated in an independent cohort. A later analysis found that TCR association rates varied across HLA loci, with DRB1 alleles showing the most associated TCRs and HLA-C alleles the fewest. Because HLA typing was missing for some donors at each locus, association tests included only the typed subset. In vitro tests confirmed that three of the cytomegalovirus-associated TCR beta chains recognize cytomegalovirus antigens. Linkage disequilibrium might explain the correlated functional status among segregating V segments, but an unknown experimental factor could not be excluded. A later analysis associated about 16,000 TCR beta sequences with specific HLA alleles at a false discovery rate of 0.05. A later genetic analysis reported fewer N-insertions in productive TCRs among donors in an Asian-associated ancestry cluster than the approximately 700-donor mean. In an earlier analysis of 450 to 750 of the donors, most TCR beta V segments appeared in productive rearrangements about 90% or about 30% of the time, broadly matching IMGT annotations. Roughly uniform sequencing depth across donors was assumed in presence/absence analyses, although this assumption may not hold. Because counts were too low, about 17 rarely observed V segments, including chromosome 9 orphons, were excluded from the earlier analysis of several hundred of the donors. The authors suggested that the approach could potentially be extended to other disease states and immunological phenotypes. The study gave a list of under 200 TCR beta chains associated with cytomegalovirus. A cluster of highly shared sequence variants was judged likely to represent a technical artifact of the sequencing pipeline. The classifier was reported to diagnose cytomegalovirus status with high specificity and sensitivity in both the original and validation cohorts.

On this clone: Which antigen it targets is not known. No much larger clone exists at a distance of one base, and base qualities are not known.

The sequencing sample was made of PBMCs. The clonotype was recovered from a woman aged 25 to 45 in good health and CMV-seronegative. The chain employs TRBV19 and TRBJ2-7, with the D gene not clear enough to name. Here is the DNA: TGTGCCAGTAGTAGAGACTCCTCTTACTCCTACGAGCAGTACTTC. Translated, it reads CASSRDSSYSYEQYF.